This T cell receptor (beta chain) was identified in a study of T cell responses to AZD1222 COVID-19 vaccine. Whole-study results and caveats: With dominance at 160-218 and 743-854, vaccine-associated CD4 TCRs spanned spike. Donor demographics were predominantly white British with a female majority; clonal diversity may be underestimated. Nearly half of spike-specific TCRs reportedly target unmutated variant regions.

Worth noting for this clone: Its cognate antigen is unknown.

The method was immunoSEQ multiplex PCR; TCRdb's version includes in-frame clones alone and lacks a portion of them. The sample records 80,000 to 100,000 clones, approximately 85% being singletons. The sequence came from an adult who received the AZD1222 COVID-19 vaccine. The sample was peripheral blood, taken 28 days after the second AZD1222 dose.

The CDR3 bases are TGTGCCAGCAGCGCAACAGGGATGGCCTACAATGAGCAGTTCTTC. Protein: CASSATGMAYNEQFF. The chain links TRBV11-3 to TRBJ2-1; a possible D gene is TRBD1 (6 bases). Germline lookup yields CDR1 SGHNT and CDR2 YENEEA. V gave up 5 bases and J gave up 2 bases, with 13 bases separating them. The CDR3 totals 15 residues.